The 31 T cell receptor beta chains below were found in one sample sequenced in a study of blood T cell repertoires in COVID-19. Clones were read by immunoSEQ multiplex PCR, and TCRdb kept only the in-frame ones, dropping some. The top ten clones hold 1% to 1.5% of a sample with almost 300,000 clones, 85% to 90% of them seen once. The sequenced sample consisted of peripheral blood. These receptors were obtained from a man in his 70s with acute or convalescent COVID-19.

The chain is built from TRBV6-5 and TRBJ2-7; 7 nucleotides agree with TRBD1. The CDR3 is made up of 13 amino acids. Germline values: CDR1 MNHEY, CDR2 SVGAGI. V shed 6 bases, J shed 2 bases, and the junction held 4 bases outside the gene matches. The CDR3 region is CASRTGTAYEQYF. The CDR3 DNA reads as TGTGCCAGCAGGACCGGGACAGCCTACGAGCAGTACTTC.

The chain uses TRBV29-1 and TRBJ2-5, with TRBD2 as a possible D gene (6 bases). The CDR3 is 18 residues long. The V and J ends lost 7 bases and 2 bases respectively, with 29 bases between them. Germline V gene sequence: CDR1 SQVTM, CDR2 ANQGSEA. CDR3 protein: CSAAQAAGTRQNQETQYF. CDR3 bases: TGCAGCGCTGCCCAGGCGGCGGGGACCCGCCAAAATCAAGAGACCCAGTACTTC.

This clone was picked up a small number of times. The CDR3 DNA is TGTGCCAGCTCTGCCGGGACAGGGGTTGAGTATGGCTACACCTTC. Amino acid sequence: CASSAGTGVEYGYTF. The chain uses TRBV18 and TRBJ1-2, with TRBD1 matching over 10 bases. Germline lookup yields CDR1 KGHSH and CDR2 LQKENI. V trimming: 6 bases; J trimming: 5 bases; junction bases outside the gene matches: 9. The CDR3 has 15 residues.

V is TRBV11-2 and J is TRBJ1-2; a weak D match, TRBD1 (6 bases). Between the trimmed V and J ends, which lost 7 bases and 7 bases, there was a span of 19 bases. CDR1 is SGHAT, CDR2 FQNNGV, per germline. The CDR3 runs 14 residues. The CDR3 DNA sequence: TGTGCCAGCATCCCACCAGGGGCCAGGGGTGGCTACACCTTC. Protein: CASIPPGARGGYTF. Full variable domain (remainder filled in from reference TRBV11-2 and TRBJ1-2): EAGVAQSPRYKIIEKRQSVAFWCNPISGHATLYWYQQILGQGPKLLIQFQNNGVVDDSQLPKDRFSAERLKGVDSTLKIQPAKLEDSAVYLCASIPPGARGGYTFGSGTRLTVV.

This chain connects TRBV11-2 to TRBJ1-3; maybe TRBD1 (5 bases). Germline CDR1 SGHAT, CDR2 FQNNGV. The CDR3 runs 15 residues. Trimming cost V 0 bases and J 1 base, with 7 bases left between them. In DNA, the CDR3 is TGTGCCAGCAGCTTAGAAGGGGTTTCTGGAAACACCATATATTTT. Its translation: CASSLEGVSGNTIYF.

Details on this clone: Sequence at one end of the junction differs from germline and may be a read error. The V call is TRBV5-1, the J call TRBJ1-1; no clear D. The CDR3 length is 16 residues. Germline CDR1 is SGHRS and CDR2 is YFSETQ. The CDR3 spells CASSFSAINLKTEAFF. DNA for the CDR3: TGCGCCAGCAGCTTTAGTGCCATCAACCTGAAGACTGAAGCTTTCTTT.

The sample holds a few counts of this clone. The chain couples TRBV19 to TRBJ2-1; 7 nucleotides align to TRBD2. The V gene end was trimmed by 6 bases and the J gene end by 2 bases; junction bases not matched to a gene: 7. CDR1 and CDR2 (germline): LNHDA, SQIVND (reference sequence). The CDR3 consists of 15 residues. This CDR3 reads CASRREGLPYNEQFF. CDR3 coding DNA: TGTGCCAGTAGACGAGAGGGACTACCCTACAATGAGCAGTTCTTC.

V usage is TRBV20-1 and J usage is TRBJ2-7; D unresolved. CDR1 is DFQATT, CDR2 SNEGSKA, per germline (reference sequence). V dropped 3 bases and J dropped 0 bases, with 9 bases sitting between them. The CDR3 is 13 amino acids. Written as DNA, the CDR3 is TGCAGTGCTAGTGTAGTCCTCTCCTACGAGCAGTACTTC. Translating it yields CSASVVLSYEQYF.

V usage is TRBV6-2 or TRBV6-3 and J usage is TRBJ2-7; 9 bases agree with TRBD1. In germline, CDR1 is MNHEY, CDR2 SVGEGT. The CDR3 consists of 13 residues. V shed 5 bases and J 10 bases; nucleotides not matched to a gene: 9. The CDR3 nucleotides are TGTGCCAGCAGTCCGGGACAGGGAGTGGCACAGTACTTC. It translates to CASSPGQGVAQYF.

The CDR3 nucleotides are TGTGCCAGCAGTCAACTAGCGGGGTACAATGAGCAGTTCTTC. It specifies CASSQLAGYNEQFF. The V call is TRBV6-2 or TRBV6-3, the J call TRBJ2-1; TRBD2 matches 10 bases. This CDR3 region has 14 residues. Germline V gene sequence: CDR1 MNHEY, CDR2 SVGEGT. V shed 5 bases, J shed 4 bases, and the junction held 2 bases outside the gene matches.

Regarding this clone: Other DNA sequences of this sample code for an identical CDR3. The chain is built from TRBV7-2 and TRBJ2-7; 8 bases align to TRBD2. Per germline, CDR1 SGHTA and CDR2 FQGNSA. CDR3 length: 14 amino acids. After removal of 1 base from V and 2 bases from J, the junction contained 1 base not matched to a gene. The CDR3 DNA is TGTGCCAGCAGCTTAGGCGGGGGGACCTACGAGCAGTACTTC. Encoded protein: CASSLGGGTYEQYF. Looking up the rest from reference TRBV7-2 and TRBJ2-7 gives the full variable domain: GAGVSQSPSNKVTEKGKDVELRCDPISGHTALYWYRQSLGQGLEFLIYFQGNSAPDKSGLPSDRFSAERTGGSVSTLTIQRTQQEDSAVYLCASSLGGGTYEQYFGPGTRLTVT.

The chain couples TRBV7-8 to TRBJ1-6; possibly TRBD1 for D (6 bases). The CDR3 is made up of 15 amino acids. Germline CDR1 reads SGHVS; CDR2 reads FQNEAQ. V was pared by 1 base and J by 6 bases, with 10 bases between. The CDR3 bases are TGTGCCAGCAGCTTAGAAACAGGGATTAATTCACCCCTCCACTTT. It translates to CASSLETGINSPLHF. The whole variable domain, remainder taken from reference TRBV7-8 and TRBJ1-6, is GAGVSQSPRYKVAKRGQDVALRCDPISGHVSLFWYQQALGQGPEFLTYFQNEAQLDKSGLPSDRFFAERPEGSVSTLKIQRTQQEDSAVYLCASSLETGINSPLHFGNGTRLTVT.

The chain links TRBV7-9 to TRBJ1-2; 8 nucleotides align to TRBD1. The J segment lost 8 bases and the V segment lost 5 bases, leaving 10 bases of the junction unmatched. Germline V gives CDR1 SEHNR, CDR2 FQNEAQ (reference sequence). CDR3 size: 14 residues. This CDR3 is CASSPQGGGSGYTF. CDR3 DNA: TGTGCCAGCAGCCCACAGGGGGGAGGCAGCGGCTACACCTTC.

Written as DNA, the CDR3 is TGCGCCAGCAGCCTACAAGTGACAGGAGGCAATTCACCCCTCCACTTT. This gives the protein CASSLQVTGGNSPLHF. The rearrangement links TRBV5-1 to TRBJ1-6; tentative D call: TRBD1 (6 bases). This CDR3 is 16 amino acids long. Per germline, CDR1 SGHRS and CDR2 YFSETQ. The V gene lost 4 bases and the J gene lost 7 bases, with 18 bases spanning the gap.

V is TRBV19 and J is TRBJ2-6; D gene unclear. Germline V gene lookup returns CDR1 LNHDA and CDR2 SQIVND (reference sequence). The CDR3 contains 15 residues. With 6 bases removed from V and 0 bases from J, the gap between germline ends came to 9 bases. The CDR3 reads CASRTSGSGANVLTF. The CDR3 DNA is TGTGCCAGTAGAACTTCTGGCTCTGGGGCCAACGTCCTGACTTTC.

The genes are TRBV28 and TRBJ2-2; 13 nucleotides align to TRBD2. The CDR3 extends over 17 amino acids. Germline V gives CDR1 MDHEN, CDR2 SYDVKM. The J segment lost 5 bases and the V segment lost 6 bases, leaving 9 bases of the junction unmatched. The CDR3 spells CASSSRTSGSWTGELFF. CDR3 sequence (DNA): TGTGCCAGCAGCTCAAGGACTAGCGGGAGTTGGACCGGGGAGCTGTTTTTT.

CDR3 in amino acids: CASSSKQGGETQYF. The DNA for the CDR3 is TGTGCCAGCAGCTCTAAACAGGGCGGGGAGACCCAGTACTTC. This chain joins TRBV5-4 and TRBJ2-5, with D possibly matching TRBD1 (6 bases). Germline assignment: CDR1 SGHNT and CDR2 YYREEE (reference sequence). The V end was cut by 3 bases, the J end by 5 bases, with 14 bases between. The CDR3 totals 14 residues.

The chain carries TRBV4-2 and TRBJ2-2; D is perhaps TRBD1 (5 bases). CDR3 length: 16 amino acids. From germline, CDR1 is LGHNA and CDR2 YNFKEQ. V was cut by 0 bases and J by 3 bases, with 11 bases left in between. CDR3 DNA sequence: TGTGCCAGCAGCCAAGATCCCCCAGGGCACACCGGGGAGCTGTTTTTT. It translates to CASSQDPPGHTGELFF.

The chain carries TRBV4-2 and TRBJ1-5; 10 nucleotides align to TRBD1. With 0 bases clipped from V and 6 bases from J, the junction kept 17 bases outside the gene matches. There are 20 residues in the CDR3. CDR1 LGHNA and CDR2 YNFKEQ come from the germline V gene. CDR3 sequence reads: CASSQDWGDRGRGGVQPQHF. In DNA, the CDR3 is TGTGCCAGCAGCCAAGATTGGGGAGACAGGGGGCGAGGAGGAGTTCAGCCCCAGCATTTT.

The chain joins TRBV7-2 to TRBJ1-1, with 7 bases aligning to TRBD1. The V gene end was trimmed by 5 bases and the J gene end by 3 bases; junction bases not matched to a gene: 9. Germline V gene sequence: CDR1 SGHTA, CDR2 FQGNSA. The CDR3 runs to 15 residues. The CDR3 sequence is CASSGNRGLDTEAFF. The CDR3 DNA follows: TGTGCCAGCAGCGGTAACAGGGGCTTAGACACTGAAGCTTTCTTT. The full variable domain, in which reference TRBV7-2 and TRBJ1-1 provide the parts outside the CDR3, is GAGVSQSPSNKVTEKGKDVELRCDPISGHTALYWYRQSLGQGLEFLIYFQGNSAPDKSGLPSDRFSAERTGGSVSTLTIQRTQQEDSAVYLCASSGNRGLDTEAFFGQGTRLTVV.

The chain is built from TRBV11-2 and TRBJ2-4; D remains unclear. Trimming left V 6 bases short and J 6 bases short, with 15 bases between. CDR1 is SGHAT, CDR2 FQNNGV, per germline. This CDR3 comprises 14 residues. The CDR3 spells CASSSSFPANIQYF. CDR3 in DNA: TGTGCCAGCAGTTCGAGTTTCCCCGCAAACATTCAGTACTTC.

The rearrangement uses TRBV6-6 and TRBJ1-2; possibly TRBD1 for D (6 bases). With 8 bases removed from V and 2 bases from J, the gap between germline ends came to 6 bases. The CDR3 spans 11 residues. Germline V lookup: CDR1 MNHNY, CDR2 SVGAGI (reference sequence). This CDR3 reads CASGQNYGYTF. The CDR3 DNA follows: TGTGCCAGCGGACAGAACTATGGCTACACCTTC.

The chain has TRBV9 and TRBJ2-1, with 9 bases aligning to TRBD2. Germline CDR1 is SGDLS and CDR2 is YYNGEE. J gave up 5 bases and V 0 bases, and 3 bases lay outside the gene matches. This CDR3 comprises 15 residues. The CDR3 protein is CASSVAPSGDNEQFF. CDR3 DNA: TGTGCCAGCAGCGTAGCGCCTAGCGGGGACAATGAGCAGTTCTTC.

This clone was detected only a few times. The chain links TRBV28 to TRBJ2-1; 8 bases are shared with TRBD2. The CDR3 contains 16 residues. Germline values: CDR1 MDHEN, CDR2 SYDVKM. V was pared by 4 bases and J by 2 bases, with 7 bases of the junction left unmatched. For the CDR3, the DNA is TGTGCCAGCAGTTCCTTTAGCGGGGCCACCTACAATGAGCAGTTCTTC. This codes for CASSSFSGATYNEQFF.

CDR3 loop: CASSQSGAGGYTF. For the CDR3, the DNA is TGTGCCAGCAGCCAGTCAGGGGCCGGGGGCTACACCTTC. The chain carries TRBV3-1 (or the pseudogene TRBV3-2) and TRBJ1-2; D is possibly TRBD1 (6 bases). Germline CDR1 is LGHDT and CDR2 is YNNKEL (reference sequence). Trimming stripped 3 bases from V and 8 bases from J, with 13 bases between. The CDR3 covers 13 residues.

CDR3 in amino acids: CAWSRSGWAQFF. In nucleotides, the CDR3 is TGTGCCTGGAGTCGTAGCGGGTGGGCGCAGTTCTTC. The chain recombines TRBV30 with TRBJ2-1; the match to TRBD2 covers 7 bases. Germline CDR1 is GTSNPN and CDR2 is SVGIG (reference sequence). V shed 2 bases, J shed 12 bases, and the junction held 7 bases outside the gene matches. This CDR3 comprises 12 residues.

This chain joins TRBV3-1 (or the pseudogene TRBV3-2) and TRBJ1-4; no definite D call. The CDR3 sequence is 15 residues long. CDR1 is LGHDT, CDR2 YNNKEL, per germline (reference sequence). Trimming took off 3 bases at V and 4 bases at J, with 12 bases between the two ends. The CDR3 bases are TGTGCCAGCAGCCATGAAGATCGAGGTAATGAAAAACTGTTTTTT. Encoded protein: CASSHEDRGNEKLFF.

This clone has only one observation. The rearrangement joins TRBV6-2 or TRBV6-3 to TRBJ2-3; unclear D gene. Germline V CDR1 and CDR2: MNHEY, SVGEGT. The CDR3 consists of 13 residues. Trimming took 6 bases from V and 0 from J, leaving 7 bases between them. CDR3 coding DNA: TGTGCCAGCAGCCCCATCAGCACAGATACGCAGTATTTT. Translated, it gives CASSPISTDTQYF.

V is TRBV28 and J is TRBJ2-4; TRBD1 matches at 12 bases. V lost 5 bases and J lost 6; bases outside the gene matches: 5. This CDR3 region has 15 residues. The germline CDR1 and CDR2 sequences are MDHEN and SYDVKM. CDR3 loop: CASSLGTGGLNIQYF. CDR3 sequence (DNA): TGTGCCAGCAGTCTAGGGACAGGGGGCCTAAACATTCAGTACTTC. Using reference TRBV28 and TRBJ2-4 for the parts outside the CDR3, the full variable domain is DVKVTQSSRYLVKRTGEKVFLECVQDMDHENMFWYRQDPGLGLRLIYFSYDVKMKEKGDIPEGYSVSREKKERFSLILESASTNQTSMYLCASSLGTGGLNIQYFGAGTRLSVL.

The chain combines TRBV28 with TRBJ1-5; no clear D. V shed 8 bases and J shed 6 bases, with 11 bases lying between them. This CDR3 is 12 amino acids long. CDR1 and CDR2 from the germline V gene are MDHEN and SYDVKM. The CDR3 DNA sequence: TGTGCCAGCGGCACCCAGGCTCAGCCCCAGCATTTT. Amino acid sequence: CASGTQAQPQHF.

The chain couples TRBV28 to TRBJ1-1, with D possibly matching TRBD1 (6 bases). The germline V and J ends were trimmed by 8 bases and 3 bases, with 16 bases remaining between them. Germline lookup yields CDR1 MDHEN and CDR2 SYDVKM. CDR3 length: 14 amino acids. The CDR3 spells CASSGGGADTEAFF. CDR3 nucleotide sequence: TGTGCCAGCTCTGGAGGGGGGGCGGACACTGAAGCTTTCTTT.